A selection of T cell receptor beta chains follows, all from one sample in a study of cytomegalovirus exposure and HLA in healthy donors. Some clones are missing from TCRdb's copy, which holds only in-frame ones; the method was immunoSEQ multiplex PCR. The sample carries some 200,000 clones, 79% recorded once. Sequences were obtained from PBMCs. The source of these receptors is a girl aged 5-17 years in good health and CMV-seropositive. The CDR3 runs from the conserved cysteine through the conserved F or W. The order of the fields is V gene, clone size, J gene, D gene, CDR3 DNA, CDR3 protein. A D gene is named only where the DNA matches it firmly. Size values are once, few and many counts, or a class for expanded clones, and some rows have none.

v_gene: TRBV5-1; abundance: .; j_gene: TRBJ2-7; d_gene: .; CDR3nt: TGCGCCAGCAGCCCAGGACAAGGGTTCTACGAGCAGTACTTC; CDR3aa: CASSPGQGFYEQYF
v_gene: TRBV6-1; abundance: .; j_gene: TRBJ1-4; d_gene: TRBD1; CDR3nt: TGTGCCAGCAGTGAGTCCCACCGGGGGACAGGCACTTTT; CDR3aa: CASSESHRGTGTF
v_gene: TRBV6-6; abundance: .; j_gene: TRBJ2-7; d_gene: .; CDR3nt: TGTGCCAGCAGTTACACCGGGACAAACTACGAGCAGTACTTC; CDR3aa: CASSYTGTNYEQYF
v_gene: TRBV7-2; abundance: .; j_gene: TRBJ2-2; d_gene: TRBD1; CDR3nt: TGTGCCAGCAGCCGCGGACAGGGGGCGACAATGTTCACCGGGGAGCTGTTTTTT; CDR3aa: CASSRGQGATMFTGELFF
v_gene: TRBV15; abundance: .; j_gene: TRBJ2-3; d_gene: TRBD1; CDR3nt: TGTGCCACCAGCTCTAACCCAGGGACAGGGGCAACAGATACGCAGTATTTT; CDR3aa: CATSSNPGTGATDTQYF
v_gene: TRBV18; abundance: .; j_gene: TRBJ1-2; d_gene: TRBD1; CDR3nt: TGTGCCAGCTCATCGGACAGGGGTCGCAACTATGGCTACACCTTC; CDR3aa: CASSSDRGRNYGYTF
v_gene: TRBV14; abundance: .; j_gene: TRBJ1-6; d_gene: TRBD1; CDR3nt: TGTGCCAGCAGCCAAGGGGACAGACTCTCGAACTCCTATAATTCACCCCTCCACTTT; CDR3aa: CASSQGDRLSNSYNSPLHF
v_gene: TRBV5-1; abundance: .; j_gene: TRBJ2-5; d_gene: TRBD2; CDR3nt: TGCGCCAGCAGCTTGGATAGCGGGCCCCAAGAGACCCAGTACTTC; CDR3aa: CASSLDSGPQETQYF
v_gene: TRBV5-1; abundance: .; j_gene: TRBJ2-7; d_gene: TRBD1; CDR3nt: TGCGCCAGCAGCTTATCAGGGGGCGCCGGCGGCTACGAGCAGTACTTC; CDR3aa: CASSLSGGAGGYEQYF
v_gene: TRBV21-1; abundance: .; j_gene: TRBJ1-1; d_gene: .; CDR3nt: TGTGCCAGGGGGACAGGGGGCGATACTGAAGCTTTCTTT; CDR3aa: CARGTGGDTEAFF
v_gene: TRBV11-2; abundance: .; j_gene: TRBJ2-1; d_gene: TRBD2; CDR3nt: TGTGCCAGCAGCCCTGCCCCAGGACTAGCGGTCAACAACAATGAGCAGTTCTTC; CDR3aa: CASSPAPGLAVNNNEQFF
v_gene: TRBV6-5; abundance: .; j_gene: TRBJ2-5; d_gene: TRBD2; CDR3nt: TGTGCCAGCAGTAGGCCAGCGGGGGGGCGAGAGACCCAGTACTTC; CDR3aa: CASSRPAGGRETQYF
v_gene: TRBV19; abundance: once; j_gene: TRBJ2-1; d_gene: TRBD2; CDR3nt: TGTGCCAGTAGTTATAGCGGGGGCCCCAACAATGAGCAGTTCTTC; CDR3aa: CASSYSGGPNNEQFF
v_gene: TRBV5-5; abundance: .; j_gene: TRBJ2-5; d_gene: TRBD2; CDR3nt: TGTGCCAGCAGCTTGGTTAGCGGGGGGCCTGGTGAGACCCAGTACTTC; CDR3aa: CASSLVSGGPGETQYF
v_gene: TRBV10-1; abundance: .; j_gene: TRBJ1-4; d_gene: .; CDR3nt: TGCGCCAGCAGTGAGTCGCACAGCCAGGAAAAACTGTTTTTT; CDR3aa: CASSESHSQEKLFF
v_gene: TRBV6-6; abundance: .; j_gene: TRBJ1-3; d_gene: .; CDR3nt: TGTGCCAGCAATTCGGTTCCTGGAAACACCATATATTTT; CDR3aa: CASNSVPGNTIYF
v_gene: TRBV6-6; abundance: .; j_gene: TRBJ1-1; d_gene: .; CDR3nt: TGTGCCAGCAGAGGTGGGGGGAGTAGGATGACTGAAGCTTTCTTT; CDR3aa: CASRGGGSRMTEAFF
v_gene: TRBV9; abundance: .; j_gene: TRBJ1-1; d_gene: .; CDR3nt: TGTGCCAGCAGCGTAGGTACAGGGAGAACCGAAGCTTTCTTT; CDR3aa: CASSVGTGRTEAFF
v_gene: TRBV18; abundance: .; j_gene: TRBJ1-2; d_gene: .; CDR3nt: TGTGCCAGCTCACGTACCGACATCCGCTGGGGCTACACCTTC; CDR3aa: CASSRTDIRWGYTF
v_gene: TRBV5-6; abundance: .; j_gene: TRBJ2-3; d_gene: TRBD2; CDR3nt: TGTGCCACCGGGACTAGCGGGGGTCAGACCCATACGCAGTATTTT; CDR3aa: CATGTSGGQTHTQYF
v_gene: TRBV20-1; abundance: .; j_gene: TRBJ2-1; d_gene: TRBD2; CDR3nt: TGCAGTGCTCCCGGGGGGGCTGTGGAGTTCTTC; CDR3aa: CSAPGGAVEFF
v_gene: TRBV7-2; abundance: .; j_gene: TRBJ2-2; d_gene: TRBD2; CDR3nt: TGTGCCAGCAGCTCGAGCGGGGTATTCGGGGGGGAGCTGTTTTTT; CDR3aa: CASSSSGVFGGELFF
v_gene: TRBV28; abundance: .; j_gene: TRBJ2-3; d_gene: .; CDR3nt: TGTGCCAGCAGTGGCCTAACCCTAACCCGGGACTCCACAGATACGCAGTATTTT; CDR3aa: CASSGLTLTRDSTDTQYF
v_gene: TRBV5-1; abundance: .; j_gene: TRBJ2-3; d_gene: .; CDR3nt: TGCGCCAGCAGCTTGGCGGGGTACTCAGATACGCAGTATTTT; CDR3aa: CASSLAGYSDTQYF
v_gene: TRBV6-1; abundance: .; j_gene: TRBJ1-1; d_gene: .; CDR3nt: TGTGCCAGCAGTTCTACTTGGACAGCGAACACTGAAGCTTTCTTT; CDR3aa: CASSSTWTANTEAFF
v_gene: TRBV10-3; abundance: .; j_gene: TRBJ1-4; d_gene: TRBD1; CDR3nt: TGTGCCACCGGACAGGGCGAAGTGGAAAAACTGTTTTTT; CDR3aa: CATGQGEVEKLFF
v_gene: TRBV10-1; abundance: once; j_gene: TRBJ1-5; d_gene: .; CDR3nt: TGCGCCAGCAGCCCCACAGGGATCAATCAGCCCCAGCATTTT; CDR3aa: CASSPTGINQPQHF
v_gene: TRBV4-2; abundance: .; j_gene: TRBJ1-5; d_gene: .; CDR3nt: TGTGCCAGCAGCCAAATCATAGTTCAGCCCCAGCATTTT; CDR3aa: CASSQIIVQPQHF
v_gene: TRBV6-5; abundance: once; j_gene: TRBJ1-3; d_gene: .; CDR3nt: TGTGCTGTTAGATCAAGCTCTGGAAACACCATATATTTT; CDR3aa: CAVRSSSGNTIYF
v_gene: TRBV4-3; abundance: few; j_gene: TRBJ1-4; d_gene: .; CDR3nt: TGCGCCAGCAGCCAAGATGGCGTTGTAGGGAGAATTAATGAAAAACTGTTTTTT; CDR3aa: CASSQDGVVGRINEKLFF
v_gene: TRBV5-1; abundance: .; j_gene: TRBJ1-4; d_gene: .; CDR3nt: TGCGCCAGCAGCCTCGGACAGAGATCTAATGAAAAACTGTTTTTT; CDR3aa: CASSLGQRSNEKLFF
v_gene: TRBV7-9; abundance: .; j_gene: TRBJ1-4; d_gene: .; CDR3nt: TGTGCCAGCAGCTTATCCTCTGGACAAGGGGGAAAACTGTTTTTT; CDR3aa: CASSLSSGQGGKLFF